This T cell receptor beta chain was observed in a study of regulatory dendritic cells for organ transplantation. Study findings and constraints: Memory CD8+ clonal expansion seemed more limited with regulatory than mature dendritic cells.

As for this clone: The antigen remains unidentified.

Profiled with immunoSEQ multiplex PCR; TCRdb holds only in-frame clones, not every one. Among tens of thousands of clones listed, around nine tenths were seen once. The V gene's germline CDR1 is MNHEY and CDR2 SVGAGI. The CDR3 runs to 15 residues. Trimming left V 2 bases short and J 8 bases short, with 13 bases between. The V gene is TRBV6-5, the J gene TRBJ1-6, with a tentative D call TRBD1 (5 bases). The material sequenced was naive CD8+ T cells from blood. Noted subset: CD45RA+ naive T cells. This TCR derives from a human donor in good health. CDR3 in DNA: TGTGCCAGCAGTTACGGTGACAGCCTATATTCACCCCTCCACTTT. Translating gives CASSYGDSLYSPLHF.